One sample yielded the 11 T cell receptor beta chains listed below, sequenced in a study of shared clonotypes between healthy human individuals. The naive CD8 subset, CD45RO-negative cells positively selected for CCR7, excluded terminally differentiated effector memory CD45RA+ cells. Produced via immunoSEQ multiplex PCR; TCRdb's table is partial and in-frame only. The table lists under 1 million clones, 90% to 97% of them singletons, with less than 0.3% in the top ten. Sequences were obtained from naive CD8+ T cells sorted from blood. The source is a man under 40 in good health.

The J gene is TRBJ1-1, the V gene TRBV7-6, with D perhaps matching TRBD1 (5 bases). The CDR3 extends over 14 amino acids. The germline gives CDR1 SGHVS, CDR2 FNYEAQ. V lost 2 bases to trimming and J lost 7 bases, with 14 bases between them. CDR3 sequence: CASSLRGAGSEAFF. In DNA form, the CDR3 reads TGTGCCAGCAGCTTACGCGGGGCAGGGAGTGAAGCTTTCTTT.

V is TRBV4-3 and J is TRBJ2-7; maybe TRBD2 (6 bases). V was clipped by 0 bases and J by 1 base, with 13 bases between them. CDR3 size: 16 residues. CDR1 LGHNA and CDR2 YSLEER come from the germline V gene. CDR3 amino acids: CASSQDRGSDSYEQYF. The CDR3 region has the DNA TGCGCCAGCAGCCAAGATCGGGGGAGTGATTCCTACGAGCAGTACTTC.

This chain uses TRBV28 with TRBJ1-2; D uncertain. From germline, CDR1 is MDHEN and CDR2 SYDVKM. Trimming left V 1 base short and J 8 bases short, with 11 bases between. The CDR3 is 13 residues long. The CDR3 region is CASSLSKDWGYTF. The CDR3 DNA reads as TGTGCCAGCAGTTTATCGAAAGACTGGGGCTACACCTTC.

The chain combines TRBV19 with TRBJ2-5; a possible D gene is TRBD2 (5 bases). This CDR3 spans 16 amino acids. The germline CDR1 and CDR2 sequences are LNHDA and SQIVND (reference sequence). The germline V and J ends were trimmed by 3 bases and 5 bases, with 19 bases remaining between them. CDR3: CASSIGYVLARETQYF. The CDR3 DNA follows: TGTGCCAGTAGTATTGGGTACGTTCTAGCTCGGGAGACCCAGTACTTC.

This chain links TRBV5-6 with TRBJ2-7, with 8 bases that match TRBD2. In germline, CDR1 is SGHDT, CDR2 YYEEEE. Losses at the gene ends were 4 bases for V and 1 base for J; bases not matched to a gene: 10. The CDR3 spans 16 residues. The CDR3 loop is CASSLSPGLESYEQYF. CDR3 nucleotides: TGTGCCAGCAGCCTATCTCCGGGACTAGAGTCCTACGAGCAGTACTTC.

The chain joins TRBV29-1 to TRBJ2-2, with D unclear. Germline CDR1 reads SQVTM; CDR2 reads ANQGSEA. V was trimmed by 4 bases and J by 3 bases, leaving 3 bases between them. The CDR3 sequence is 11 residues long. The CDR3 loop is CSVADTGELFF. The CDR3 DNA follows: TGCAGCGTTGCTGACACCGGGGAGCTGTTTTTT.

As concerns this clone: Other DNA sequences in this specimen translate into the identical CDR3. The chain is built from TRBV7-9 and TRBJ2-1, with TRBD2 identical over 11 bases. The V segment lost 2 bases and the J segment 12 bases; nucleotides outside the gene matches: 15. The CDR3 is 17 residues long. CDR1 and CDR2 (germline): SEHNR, FQNEAQ (reference sequence). The CDR3 sequence is CASSLPESSGRYLGQFF. In nucleotides, the CDR3 is TGTGCCAGCAGCTTACCGGAGTCTAGCGGGAGGTATCTAGGGCAGTTCTTC.

The chain recombines TRBV6-5 with TRBJ2-7; 7 bases map to TRBD1. The CDR3 length is 15 residues. Germline CDR1 reads MNHEY; CDR2 reads SVGAGI. The V segment lost 1 base and the J segment 5 bases; nucleotides outside the gene matches: 8. The CDR3 DNA reads as TGTGCCAGCAGTTACTTGACAGGGATGGGGGACGAGCAGTACTTC. This encodes CASSYLTGMGDEQYF.

This chain joins TRBV7-2 and TRBJ2-2, with 7 bases identical to TRBD1. CDR1 is SGHTA and CDR2 is FQGNSA in the germline V gene. With V trimmed by 6 bases and J by 7 bases, 2 bases remained unmatched. The CDR3 loop spans 12 amino acids. The CDR3 protein is CASRTGDGELFF. CDR3 in DNA: TGTGCCAGCAGAACAGGGGACGGGGAGCTGTTTTTT.

This chain connects TRBV18 to TRBJ1-2; D is unresolved. Between the trimmed V and J ends, which lost 2 bases and 8 bases, there was a span of 15 bases. The CDR3 contains 14 residues. In germline, CDR1 is KGHSH, CDR2 LQKENI. The CDR3, as DNA: TGTGCCAGCTCACCAACTTCAGGTGCCTACGGCTACACCTTC. Translating gives CASSPTSGAYGYTF.

The chain couples TRBV29-1 to TRBJ2-7; 7 nucleotides agree with TRBD2. The V gene end was trimmed by 4 bases and the J gene end by 6 bases; junction bases not matched to a gene: 6. Germline V lookup: CDR1 SQVTM, CDR2 ANQGSEA. The CDR3 sequence is 12 residues long. Here the CDR3 reads CSVGQRGGEQYF. CDR3 DNA: TGCAGCGTTGGCCAGCGCGGGGGCGAGCAGTACTTC.